Listed below are T cell receptor beta chains from one sample, sequenced in a study of T cell clones after liver transplantation. Sequencing used immunoSEQ multiplex PCR; TCRdb keeps in-frame clones, though not all of them. This table has tens of thousands of clones, about 86% appearing once. The sample here was CD8+ T cells from blood, taken 12 months after liver transplant. The receptors here all came from a human patient who received a liver transplant. Some T cells may be supplied by the graft donor. Each CDR3 is given without its conserved first and last residue. Only part of the rows carry a size: once, few, many, or a class if the clone is expanded.

>TRBJ2-7|TRBV28|-
ASSPGLGQRGEQY
>TRBJ2-1|TRBV7-8|-
ASSLGVAATLGHEQF
>TRBJ1-2|TRBV10-3|few
AIRWPDRNYGYT
>TRBJ1-1|TRBV7-9|-
ASSFAGEATEAF
>TRBJ1-1|TRBV7-6|once
ASSWGGGSTEAF
>TRBJ1-1|TRBV19|once
ASSIPGGTEAF
>TRBJ2-3|TRBV6-1|-
ASSEGREWEDTQY
>TRBJ2-3|TRBV7-9|-
ASSLDTQY
>TRBJ1-1|TRBV27|-
ASSLAGWTEAF
>TRBJ1-2|TRBV5-5|-
ASNGQGLSGYT
>TRBJ2-3|TRBV11-2|-
ASSAGQGEADTQY
>TRBJ2-1|TRBV27|-
ASSLRPPRGQF
>TRBJ1-5|TRBV2|-
ASSEYARQPQH
>TRBJ2-5|TRBV13|-
ASSLGGASQY
>TRBJ2-7|TRBV27|once
ASSLRREDPYEQY
>TRBJ1-4|TRBV19|-
ASSMYEGEEAKLF
>TRBJ1-1|TRBV6-5|-
ASSSGQTWKEAF
>TRBJ2-1|TRBV11-2|-
ASSPSNGRAIDEQF
>TRBJ1-5|TRBV10-3|-
AISDADRGSNQPQH
>TRBJ2-2|TRBV27|-
ASSLGLAGELF
>TRBJ2-5|TRBV11-2|once
ASSKNWGEARRETQY
>TRBJ2-2|TRBV28|once
ASSPRVEGGELF
>TRBJ2-7|TRBV27|-
ASSLRGAYEQY
>TRBJ1-2|TRBV28|-
ASSSSQTGGNYGYT
>TRBJ2-7|TRBV15|-
ATSKDRAPLAGWY
>TRBJ2-1|TRBV7-2|-
ASRSTLYNEQF
>TRBJ2-7|TRBV5-5|-
ASSLTLTGSPGMDEQY
>TRBJ1-5|TRBV19|-
ASSNGQGMISNQPQH
>TRBJ2-5|TRBV4-1|-
ASSQWGTSGIETQY
>TRBJ2-3|TRBV10-1|-
ASRRGESSTDTQY
>TRBJ2-3|TRBV13|-
ASSLLGTDTQY
>TRBJ2-7|TRBV6-1|-
ASRYDRDYEQY
>TRBJ1-1|TRBV7-2|-
ASSPQAVLDTEAF
>TRBJ2-5|TRBV27|-
ASSPPRGPGETQY
>TRBJ1-2|TRBV29-1|-
SAHREEAYGYT
>TRBJ1-1|TRBV18|-
ATSGGSVEAF
>TRBJ1-1|TRBV6-1|-
AVILYQQGTEAF
>TRBJ2-3|TRBV10-3|-
AISGEGTSGTDTQY